This T cell receptor (beta chain) comes out of a study of T cells in Graves' hyperthyroidism and ophthalmopathy. Study observations and caveats: A model built on 13 V-J features separated ophthalmopathy from stable hyperthyroidism.

This CDR3 is built from 14 residues. V shed 3 bases and J shed 4 bases, with 11 bases lying between them. Germline assignment: CDR1 SGHRS and CDR2 YFSETQ. A remark on this clonotype: What it binds is unknown.

No progression to ophthalmopathy during 18 months of follow-up defined stable disease. RNA transcripts yielded amplified TCR beta CDR3 regions. HTBI primers were used for first-round RT-PCR of the TCR CDR3. TCRdb reprocessed the multiplex PCR reads via MiXCR and lists one record per CDR3 protein. The sample contains approximately 500,000 distinct CDR3 sequences, roughly 46% of which appear only once. The clonotype was recovered from a woman between 18 and 29 years old with Graves' hyperthyroidism. J is TRBJ1-3 and V is TRBV5-1; possibly TRBD1 for D (5 bases). Sequenced sample: peripheral blood or thyroid tissue (not recorded which). The CDR3 sequence: CASSWGLAGNTIYF. CDR3 DNA sequence: TGCGCCAGCAGCTGGGGACTAGCGGGAAACACCATATATTTT.